This T cell receptor beta chain was recovered during a study of shared clonotypes between healthy human individuals. Study findings and constraints: Large depth notwithstanding, sorted-subset sequencing proved incomplete by rarefaction.

About this clone: What it binds is unknown.

CD45RA-negative memory and CD45RA+ naive subsets were split from the CD4+ cells. Clones were sequenced by immunoSEQ multiplex PCR, and TCRdb holds only the in-frame ones, with some missing. The sample lists around 2.3 million clones, approximately 96% occurring once. The length of the CDR3 is 12 residues. The V and J ends lost 6 bases and 9 bases respectively, with 13 bases between them. The germline V gene has CDR1 MDHEN and CDR2 SYDVKM. This TCR was recovered from a man younger than 35 in good health. What was sequenced was naive CD4+ T cells sorted from blood. The subset denotes: CD45RA+ positively selected. The chain joins TRBV28 to TRBJ2-3; D gene uncertain. The CDR3 DNA is TGTGCCAGCAGCCGAGGATTGGAAACGCAGTATTTT. Protein sequence: CASSRGLETQYF.